This T cell receptor beta chain was captured by sequencing in a study of patients and donors after allogeneic stem cell transplantation. Ten or more counts support this clonotype. The V and J ends lost 4 bases and 0 bases respectively, with 7 bases between them. CDR3 length equals 14 residues. Germline CDR1 reads MNHNY; CDR2 reads SVGAGI (reference sequence). MiXCR, run by TCRdb on the RT-PCR reads, gives a single entry per CDR3 protein. The sample holds approximately 170,000 distinct CDR3 sequences, approximately 22% seen once. The rearrangement uses TRBV6-6 and TRBJ1-5; D uncertain. What was sequenced was blood, either unsorted or a sorted T cell fraction (not recorded which). The receptor's source is a human donor who was either an allogeneic HSCT recipient or a stem cell or donor lymphocyte infusion donor (not recorded which). It is not recorded whose cells these are; they may come from a transplant donor. The DNA of the CDR3 is TGTGCCAGCAGTTGGACGGATAGCAATCAGCCCCAGCATTTT. It translates to CASSWTDSNQPQHF.